This TCR beta chain stems from a study of shared clonotypes between healthy human individuals. Genomic DNA from each subset was divided evenly over several immunoSEQ plates. In the sorted-subset replicate PCRs, around 200 ng DNA, tens of thousands of T cell genomes, was used. In the original workflow: Junction-only sequences without quality scores came from ImmunoSEQ, so filtering differed. Measured with immunoSEQ multiplex PCR; TCRdb has only the in-frame clones, and not every one. V and J calls and clone size are as listed in that table; D and trimming were resolved from the DNA. Seen here are hundreds of thousands of clones, about 95% observed once, and the top ten hold 0.11%. Overall study results and limits: Non-shared clonotypes displayed generation probabilities falling below those of clonotypes present in all four donors.

CD8 cells regarded as naive lacked CD45RO, were positively chosen for CCR7, and omitted terminally differentiated effector memory CD45RA+ cells. As for this clone: The antigen remains undetermined.

This CDR3 has 11 residues. Germline V lookup: CDR1 SEHNR, CDR2 FQNEAQ (reference sequence). Trimming took off 9 bases at V and 7 bases at J, with 10 bases between the two ends. Material: naive CD8+ T cells sorted from blood. The clonotype was recovered from a woman between 25 and 40 years old in good health. V usage is TRBV7-9 and J usage is TRBJ2-1; D perhaps matches TRBD1 (5 bases). DNA of the CDR3: TGTGCCAGAGGGGTGGGGAATGAGCAGTTCTTC. This codes for CARGVGNEQFF.